The text below deals with one T cell receptor (beta chain). The antigen remains undetermined. Using immunoSEQ multiplex PCR, the repertoire was profiled, and TCRdb retains in-frame clones only, with some absent. Of about 60,000 clones detected, 70% to 80% appear once; the ten largest clones hold around 4%. CTLA-4 blockade using ipilimumab, together with focal radiation, was received by patients with chemo-refractory metastatic non-small-cell lung cancer. These data belong to a study of radiotherapy plus CTLA-4 blockade in lung cancer. Study information: Objective responses were observed in around 17% of patients, and disease control was achieved by approximately 32%.

The CDR3 covers 15 residues. V lost 0 bases, J lost 3 bases, and 3 bases stayed unmatched. Germline V CDR1 and CDR2: MNHEY, SVGAGI. Study results and caveats: Researchers report tumor-derived TCR clones expanding in blood after radiotherapy plus ipilimumab.

The chain links TRBV6-5 to TRBJ2-7, with 9 nucleotides matching TRBD1. The receptor was isolated from a human donor with non-small cell lung cancer who had a partial response to radiotherapy plus ipilimumab. The sequencing used peripheral blood, collected from a patient treated with radiotherapy plus ipilimumab. CDR3 region: CASSYSGTGFYEQYF. CDR3 DNA sequence: TGTGCCAGCAGTTACTCCGGGACAGGGTTCTACGAGCAGTACTTC.